This T cell receptor beta chain appears in the sequencing data of a study of CD8 T cells in Susac syndrome. Germline CDR1 SGHTA, CDR2 FQGNSA. J was trimmed by 10 bases and V by 3 bases; bases with no gene match: 2. This CDR3 region has 13 residues. A quantity of about 0.5 to 1 ug RNA underwent reverse transcription using random hexamers. TCRdb used MiXCR to reprocess the immunoSEQ multiplex PCR reads, holding one entry per CDR3 protein. The sample comprises 90,000 to 150,000 distinct CDR3 sequences, 90% to 95% of which are singletons, and approximately 0.097% rests with the top ten. The V and J genes are TRBV7-2 and TRBJ2-1; TRBD2 matches 11 bases. What was sequenced was CD4+ T cells from PBMCs. The sequence came from a human donor with multiple sclerosis. Here the CDR3 reads CASSFGTSGEQFF. In DNA form, the CDR3 reads TGTGCCAGCAGCTTCGGGACTAGCGGCGAGCAGTTCTTC.